Included here is one T cell receptor (beta chain) sequence, with context. Authors' processing steps: Scientists estimated how many nucleated cells there were by amplifying reference gene primers. The protocol was immunoSEQ multiplex PCR, while the TCRdb copy is restricted to in-frame clones and leaves out a portion. The D gene and trimming were derived from the DNA, and the V and J assignments and clone size from that table. The data contain some 110,000 clones, more than 60% of them singletons. This sample is part of a study of blood T cell repertoires in COVID-19. At the level of the study: The United States, Italy and Spain supplied acute and convalescent COVID-19 samples. T cells, B-cell-depleted T cells, or PBMCs provided the cDNA or gDNA that served as material.

Germline V gives CDR1 SGDLS, CDR2 YYNGEE. The V gene end was trimmed by 1 base and the J gene end by 9 bases; junction bases not matched to a gene: 7. There are 14 residues in the CDR3. Sequencing input: peripheral blood. The rearrangement links TRBV9 to TRBJ2-1, with 7 bases identical to TRBD2. The receptor's source is a man between 65 and 80 years old with acute or convalescent COVID-19. CDR3 amino acids: CASSVRSGEGEQFF. CDR3 coding DNA: TGTGCCAGCAGCGTACGATCGGGGGAGGGTGAGCAGTTCTTC.